This TCR beta chain was identified during a study of T cell responses to AZD1222 COVID-19 vaccine. Overall study findings and caveats: White British donors predominated, females outnumbered males, and clonal diversity was possibly underestimated. Repertoire sampling happened only post peak T cell response.

Sequencing used immunoSEQ multiplex PCR; TCRdb keeps in-frame clones, though not all of them. The sample has 210,000 or so clones, around 94% seen once; the top ten hold 1.5% to 2%. Concerning this clone: Its cognate antigen is unknown.

The CDR3 loop spans 15 amino acids. Germline V gene lookup returns CDR1 LNHDA and CDR2 SQIVND (reference sequence). Trimming cost V 0 bases and J 7 bases, with 13 bases left between them. The clonotype was recovered from an adult who received the MenACWY meningococcal vaccine as a control. Sequencing was performed on peripheral blood, taken 28 days after the second dose of the MenACWY control vaccine. The V gene is TRBV19, the J gene TRBJ1-5; the D gene is possibly TRBD1 (6 bases). The CDR3 region has the DNA TGTGCCAGTAGTATAGAGGGACACCCGGGGCAGCCCCAGCATTTT. Amino acids: CASSIEGHPGQPQHF.